This T cell receptor (beta chain) was obtained from a study of blood T cell repertoires in COVID-19. Across the study: Samples came from the United States, Italy and Spain, spanning acute and convalescent COVID-19. T cells, B-cell-depleted T cells, or PBMCs provided the cDNA or gDNA that served as material.

Authors' processing steps: Reference gene primer amplification in the assay estimated nucleated cell counts. The repertoire was sequenced with immunoSEQ multiplex PCR; TCRdb's copy has only in-frame clones and lacks some. V and J calls and clone size come straight from that table; D and trimming were deduced from the DNA. Among approximately 29,000 clones listed, 85% to 90% were seen once. This CDR3 contains 14 residues. Germline lookup yields CDR1 SQVTM and CDR2 ANQGSEA. Germline trimming cut 6 bases from V and 1 base from J; bases unmatched to any gene: 1. This clonotype originated in a man aged 65-85 years with active COVID-19. Sequencing used peripheral blood. The rearrangement uses TRBV29-1 and TRBJ2-2, with 11 bases lining up with TRBD2. CDR3 DNA: TGCAGCGTAGGACTAGCGGGGAACACCGGGGAGCTGTTTTTT. The encoded protein is CSVGLAGNTGELFF.